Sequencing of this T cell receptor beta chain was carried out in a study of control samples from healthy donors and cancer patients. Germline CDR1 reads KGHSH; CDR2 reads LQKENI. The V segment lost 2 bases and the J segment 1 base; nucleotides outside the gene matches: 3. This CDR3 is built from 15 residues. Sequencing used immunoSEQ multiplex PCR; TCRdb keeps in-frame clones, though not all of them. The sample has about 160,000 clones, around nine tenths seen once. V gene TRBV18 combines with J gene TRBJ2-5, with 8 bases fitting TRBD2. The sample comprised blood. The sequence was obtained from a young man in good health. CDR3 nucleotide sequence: TGTGCCAGCTCACCAGCCAGCGGGGGCCAAGAGACCCAGTACTTC. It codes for CASSPASGGQETQYF.